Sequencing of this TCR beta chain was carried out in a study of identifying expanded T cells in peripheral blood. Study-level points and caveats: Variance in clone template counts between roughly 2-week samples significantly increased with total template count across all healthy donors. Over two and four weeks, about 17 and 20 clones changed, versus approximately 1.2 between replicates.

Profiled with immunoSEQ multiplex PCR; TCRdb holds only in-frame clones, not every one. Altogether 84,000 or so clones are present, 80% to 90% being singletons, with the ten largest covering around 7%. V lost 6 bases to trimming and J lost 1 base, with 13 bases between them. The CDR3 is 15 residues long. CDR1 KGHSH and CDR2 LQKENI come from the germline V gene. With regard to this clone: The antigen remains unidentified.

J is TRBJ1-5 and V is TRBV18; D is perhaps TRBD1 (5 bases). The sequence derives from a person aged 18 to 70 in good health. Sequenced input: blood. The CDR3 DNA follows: TGTGCCAGCTCCAGCCAGGGCCTCAGCAATCAGCCCCAGCATTTT. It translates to CASSSQGLSNQPQHF.